This T cell receptor beta chain was recorded in a study of blood T cells in healthy people across ages. Study findings and constraints: Both naive CD4+ cell counts and diversity were greater in long-lived donors than in aged donors.

The CDR3 consists of 17 residues. Trimming pared 4 bases from V and 5 bases from J, leaving 18 bases between. CDR1 and CDR2 from the germline V gene are MNHNS and SASEGT. Using a J-beta primer mix together with a sample-barcoded 5' primer, a second PCR was run for roughly 6 to 11 cycles. A single record per CDR3 protein comes from TCRdb applying MiXCR to the 5' RACE reads. The table has 800,000 to 1,300,000 distinct CDR3 sequences, 20% to 25% seen once. This clonotype was counted between two and nine times. Its antigen is not identified. This sample also belongs to another study, concerning T cells of mothers and their children. Per that study: All extracted RNA went into cDNA synthesis, around 1.4 ug per 15 ul.

V usage is TRBV6-1 and J usage is TRBJ1-6, with a weak D call TRBD1 (6 bases). The sample was blood. The receptor was derived from a girl aged 2 to 10 in good health. The CDR3 nucleotides are TGTGCCAGCAGTGTCGAGGAGGGGGAGGCGGATAATTCACCCCTCCACTTT. This sequence encodes CASSVEEGEADNSPLHF.